The source of this TCR beta chain is a study of T cells in Graves' hyperthyroidism and ophthalmopathy. Template material for amplifying TCR beta CDR3 regions consisted of RNA transcripts. The HTBI primer set served for first-round RT-PCR of the TCR CDR3. Each CDR3 protein gets one entry after TCRdb re-called the multiplex PCR reads with MiXCR. The table has around 250,000 distinct CDR3 sequences, roughly 15% seen once. Study-wide findings and caveats: The majority of expanded thyroid clonotypes above 0.001 also appeared in blood.

This clonotype was counted many times. The antigen is not known. The PBMCs were sourced from fresh peripheral blood (around 9.9 ml). The TCR originated in a woman in her thirties or forties with Graves' hyperthyroidism that later progressed to Graves' ophthalmopathy. Sequences were obtained from blood.

This CDR3 is CSAIPSGRVNEQFF. The DNA of the CDR3 is TGCAGTGCTATTCCTAGCGGGAGGGTAAATGAGCAGTTCTTC. This chain joins TRBV20-1 and TRBJ2-1; TRBD2 aligns across 12 bases. This CDR3 spans 14 amino acids. Germline V gene data show CDR1 as DFQATT and CDR2 as SNEGSKA (reference sequence). Germline trimming cut 4 bases from V and 7 bases from J; bases unmatched to any gene: 5.